This TCR beta chain came from a study of blood T cell repertoires in COVID-19. Across the whole study: The United States, Italy and Spain supplied acute and convalescent COVID-19 samples. From T cells, B-cell-depleted T cells, or PBMCs came the material, which was cDNA or gDNA.

This clone was seen once. The CDR3 length is 13 residues. The germline V gene encodes CDR1 MGHDK and CDR2 SYGVNS. The V and J ends lost 4 bases and 6 bases respectively, with 9 bases between them. Per the study methods: Nucleated cell counts were estimated from reference gene primer amplification. Assay: immunoSEQ multiplex PCR; the TCRdb copy retains only in-frame clones and omits some. The DNA gave D and trimming, while V, J and clone size come from that table. The repertoire consists of roughly 190,000 clones, with approximately 85% occurring once and the leading ten covering roughly 5.3%. The receptor comes from a woman between 65 and 79 years old with active or convalescent COVID-19. V is TRBV25-1 and J is TRBJ2-2; D gene ambiguous. Sequenced: peripheral blood. The DNA of the CDR3 is TGTGCCAGCAGTGCCGCTAATGCCGGGGAGCTGTTTTTT. Protein product: CASSAANAGELFF.